This T cell receptor beta chain was recorded in a study of T cell repertoires in ileal Crohn's disease. Turning to the study itself: At postoperative colonoscopy, neoterminal ileum biopsies were taken as M6.

Time point: neoterminal ileum biopsy at postoperative endoscopy, about 6 months after surgery. This CDR3 contains 15 residues. Germline assignment: CDR1 SGHTA and CDR2 FQGTGA. Germline trimming cut 2 bases from V and 10 bases from J; bases unmatched to any gene: 7. Some clones are missing from TCRdb's copy, which holds only in-frame ones; the method was immunoSEQ multiplex PCR. In the table there are tens of thousands of clones, about 89% of which are singletons. The sequence was obtained from an adult with Crohn's disease. The chain has TRBV7-3 and TRBJ2-1, with 11 bases aligning to TRBD2. Sequencing was carried out using ileal tissue. The CDR3 loop is CASSLGTSGSREQFF. Here the CDR3 DNA reads TGTGCCAGCAGCTTAGGCACTAGCGGGAGTCGGGAGCAGTTCTTC.